The T cell receptor beta chain under discussion was sequenced for a study of control samples from healthy donors and cancer patients. The CDR3 loop spans 14 amino acids. The V gene's germline CDR1 is LGHDT and CDR2 YNNKEL (reference sequence). After removal of 4 bases from V and 8 bases from J, the junction contained 9 bases not matched to a gene. Clones were read by immunoSEQ multiplex PCR, and TCRdb kept only the in-frame ones, dropping some. The sample has approximately 80,000 clones, 70% to 90% seen once. The genes are TRBV3-1 (or the pseudogene TRBV3-2) and TRBJ1-2; 8 nucleotides align to TRBD1. Sequencing used blood. The origin of this receptor is a woman aged 50 to 60 in good health. The CDR3 protein is CASSRGQGPEGYTF. In DNA form, the CDR3 reads TGTGCCAGCAGCCGTGGACAGGGTCCGGAGGGCTACACCTTC.